Each of the 4 T cell receptor beta chains below was sequenced from the same sample in a study of blood T cell repertoires in COVID-19. Here immunoSEQ multiplex PCR was the method, and the copy in TCRdb shows in-frame clones only, minus some. The sample yields more than 250,000 clones, about 83% seen once. Source material: peripheral blood. The receptors were sampled from a woman aged 45 to 65 with acute or convalescent COVID-19.

This chain links TRBV7-9 with TRBJ2-7; D is undetermined. CDR1 and CDR2 (germline): SEHNR, FQNEAQ (reference sequence). The CDR3 is 12 amino acids. V lost 0 bases and J lost 2, with 2 bases in between. The CDR3, as DNA: TGTGCCAGCAGCTTAGCCACCTACGAGCAGTACTTC. It specifies CASSLATYEQYF.

This clone was counted only a few times. The CDR3 bases are TGTGCCACCAGTGATTTCACTTCTAGGGGAGAGACCCAGTACTTC. Amino acid sequence: CATSDFTSRGETQYF. V usage is TRBV24-1 and J usage is TRBJ2-5; maybe TRBD1 (5 bases). Per germline, CDR1 KGHDR and CDR2 SFDVKD. The CDR3 contains 15 residues. V dropped 1 base and J dropped 4 bases, with 12 bases sitting between them.

This clone was counted many times. The rearrangement links TRBV5-1 to TRBJ2-1; 7 nucleotides line up with TRBD2. The V gene end was trimmed by 4 bases and the J gene end by 1 base; junction bases not matched to a gene: 8. The CDR3 has 16 amino acids. CDR1 is SGHRS, CDR2 YFSETQ, per germline. As DNA, the CDR3 is TGCGCCAGCAGCCAGACCGGGACTAAGTCCTACAATGAGCAGTTCTTC. As protein: CASSQTGTKSYNEQFF.

The chain joins TRBV2 to TRBJ2-7; TRBD1 matches 8 bases. Germline V gene lookup returns CDR1 SNHLY and CDR2 FYNNEI. Trimming removed 10 bases from V and 0 bases from J; junction bases left unmatched: 11. CDR3 length: 15 amino acids. The CDR3 DNA sequence: TGTGCCACCAGCTTGGGACAGGCAATCTCCTACGAGCAGTACGTC. It yields the protein CATSLGQAISYEQYV.